This T cell receptor beta chain was found in a study of blood T cell repertoires in COVID-19. About the study: The study drew acute and convalescent COVID-19 samples from the United States, Italy and Spain. PBMCs, B-cell-depleted T cells, or T cells were the source of the cDNA or gDNA that made up the material.

V was pared by 6 bases and J by 5 bases, with 6 bases of the junction left unmatched. The CDR3 has 14 residues. Germline-derived CDR1 and CDR2 are SNHLY and FYNNEI. To note about this clone: Other DNA sequences of this sample code for an identical CDR3.

Original methodology: Amplification from reference gene primers served as the basis for estimated nucleated cell counts. TCRdb's copy holds only in-frame clones and misses some; the assay was immunoSEQ multiplex PCR. V, J and clone size are those of that table, while D and trimming were read from the DNA. The sample contains roughly 100,000 clones, 85% to 90% of which appear only once. The rearrangement joins TRBV2 to TRBJ1-5, with TRBD1 matching 8 bases. The sample was peripheral blood. The source is a woman aged 80 or over with acute or convalescent COVID-19. CDR3: CASSGQGGDQPQHF. The CDR3 nucleotides read TGTGCCAGCAGCGGACAGGGAGGGGATCAGCCCCAGCATTTT. The variable domain in full, completed from reference TRBV2 and TRBJ1-5, reads EPEVTQTPSHQVTQMGQEVILRCVPISNHLYFYWYRQILGQKVEFLVSFYNNEISEKSEIFDDQFSVERPDGSNFTLKIRSTKLEDSAMYFCASSGQGGDQPQHFGDGTRLSIL.